These T cell receptor beta chains were read from a single sample in a study of OX40 agonist ivuxolimab in advanced cancers. TCRdb's table, derived via immunoSEQ multiplex PCR, lists solely in-frame clones and lacks some. The sample contains some 64,000 clones, 88% of which appear only once. The material was CD4+ or CD8+ T cells sorted from blood, obtained in a trial of the OX40 agonist ivuxolimab. The receptors originated from an adult with an advanced solid tumor such as melanoma, head and neck, liver or kidney cancer. Both conserved end residues are part of each CDR3. A D gene is named only where the DNA matches it firmly. Rows give clone size only sometimes, using once, few, many, or a class for an expanded clone.

CDR3 DNA	CDR3 protein	clone size	D gene	V gene	J gene
TGTGCCAGCAGCTTGGAATGGGGGGCGGGACAAGAGACCCAGTACTTC	CASSLEWGAGQETQYF	.	.	TRBV5-6	TRBJ2-5
TGTGCCTGGAAACGACCGGGACAGGGGTATGCCTACGAGCAGTACTTC	CAWKRPGQGYAYEQYF	.	TRBD1	TRBV30	TRBJ2-7
TGTGCCAGCAGCTTAGGGGGCCCAGGGGGCCTTAATGAAAAACTGTTTTTT	CASSLGGPGGLNEKLFF	.	TRBD1	TRBV5-5	TRBJ1-4
TGTGCCAGCAGTGCCAACAGAAACACCATATATTTT	CASSANRNTIYF	.	.	TRBV6-1	TRBJ1-3
TGTGCCAGCAGTCGGGACAGCTACGAGCAGTACTTC	CASSRDSYEQYF	.	TRBD1	TRBV5-4	TRBJ2-7
TGTGCCAGCAGTTACGTTTCAGGTAACACTGAAGCTTTCTTT	CASSYVSGNTEAFF	once	.	TRBV6-5	TRBJ1-1
TGTGCCTGGAGTCGGGCTGGGTCTGGGGCCAACGTCCTGACTTTC	CAWSRAGSGANVLTF	.	.	TRBV30	TRBJ2-6
TGTGCCAGCAGCCCACGGGACAGGGTGCTGGACAATGAGCAGTTCTTC	CASSPRDRVLDNEQFF	.	TRBD1	TRBV9	TRBJ2-1
TGTGCCAGCAACCTTTTGAACAGGGCCTCCGATTATAGCAATCAGCCCCAGCATTTT	CASNLLNRASDYSNQPQHF	once	.	TRBV5-8	TRBJ1-5
TGTGCCAGCAGCCCGCAGGGAGGGAAGGCAGATACGCAGTATTTT	CASSPQGGKADTQYF	.	TRBD2	TRBV11-2	TRBJ2-3
TGCGCCAGCAGATTAGCGGGAGCGGGTGAGCAGTTCTTC	CASRLAGAGEQFF	once	TRBD2	TRBV10-2	TRBJ2-1
TGCGCCAGCGCGGGCCCCAAGAGCTCTGGGGCCAACGTCCTGACTTTC	CASAGPKSSGANVLTF	once	.	TRBV10-2	TRBJ2-6
TGTGCCAGCAGCCAAGGGGCCGAGTACAATGAGCAGTTCTTC	CASSQGAEYNEQFF	.	.	TRBV4-2	TRBJ2-1
TGTGCCAGCACGGGCAGTAATGAAAAACTGTTTTTT	CASTGSNEKLFF	.	.	TRBV7-2	TRBJ1-4